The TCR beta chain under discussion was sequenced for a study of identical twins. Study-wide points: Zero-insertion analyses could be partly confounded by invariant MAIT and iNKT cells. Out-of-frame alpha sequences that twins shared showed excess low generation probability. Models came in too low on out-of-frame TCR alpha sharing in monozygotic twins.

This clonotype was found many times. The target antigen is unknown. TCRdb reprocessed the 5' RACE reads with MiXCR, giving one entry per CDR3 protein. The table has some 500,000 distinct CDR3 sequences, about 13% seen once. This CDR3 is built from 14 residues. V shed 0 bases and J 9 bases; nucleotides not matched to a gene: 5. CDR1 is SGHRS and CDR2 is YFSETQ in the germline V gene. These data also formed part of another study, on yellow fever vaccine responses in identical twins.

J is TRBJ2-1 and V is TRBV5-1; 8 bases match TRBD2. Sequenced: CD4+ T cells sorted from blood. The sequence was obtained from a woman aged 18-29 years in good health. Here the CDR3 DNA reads TGCGCCAGCAGCTTGGGGGGACTAGATCGTGAGCAGTTCTTC. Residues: CASSLGGLDREQFF.